This T cell receptor (beta chain) came from a study of OX40 agonist ivuxolimab in advanced cancers. Overall study context: The dose of intravenous ivuxolimab that patients received every 2 weeks ranged from 0.01 to 10 mg/kg. The dose-escalation group included hepatocellular carcinoma, melanoma, renal cell carcinoma and head and neck cancer.

Overall study results and limits: Among the lowest peripheral clonal expansion occurred in 0.1-3.0 mg/kg partial responders.

This clone occurred once. What it binds is not known. The assay was immunoSEQ multiplex PCR, and TCRdb's table has in-frame clones only and misses some. The sample holds roughly 22,000 clones, approximately 87% seen once. The TCR originated in an adult with an advanced solid tumor such as melanoma, head and neck, liver or kidney cancer. Material: CD4+ or CD8+ T cells sorted from blood, obtained in a trial of the OX40 agonist ivuxolimab.

This CDR3 reads CASSTPRQLNEQFF. Here the CDR3 DNA reads TGTGCCAGCAGTACGCCACGACAGCTCAATGAGCAGTTCTTC. The chain carries TRBV28 and TRBJ2-1; the D gene is possibly TRBD1 (5 bases). CDR1 is MDHEN and CDR2 is SYDVKM in the germline V gene. The V end lost 5 bases, the J end lost 6 bases, and 14 bases lay between the germline ends. The CDR3 contains 14 residues.